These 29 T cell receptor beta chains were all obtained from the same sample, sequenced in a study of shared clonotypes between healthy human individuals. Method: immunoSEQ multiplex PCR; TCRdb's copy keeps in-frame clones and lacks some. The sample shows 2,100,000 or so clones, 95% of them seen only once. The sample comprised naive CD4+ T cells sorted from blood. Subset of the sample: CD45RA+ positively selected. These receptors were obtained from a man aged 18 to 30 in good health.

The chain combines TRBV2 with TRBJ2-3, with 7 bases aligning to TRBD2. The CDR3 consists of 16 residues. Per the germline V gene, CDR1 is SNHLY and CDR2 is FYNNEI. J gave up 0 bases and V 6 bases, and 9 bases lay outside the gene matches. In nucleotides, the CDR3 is TGTGCCAGCAGCGTCAGCGGGACTGCTAGCACAGATACGCAGTATTTT. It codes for CASSVSGTASTDTQYF.

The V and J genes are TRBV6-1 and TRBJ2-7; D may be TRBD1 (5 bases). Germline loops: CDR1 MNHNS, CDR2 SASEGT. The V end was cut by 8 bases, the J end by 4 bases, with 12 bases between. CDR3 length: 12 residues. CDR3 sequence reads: CASEKQGYEQYF. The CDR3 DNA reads TGTGCCAGCGAAAAGCAGGGTTACGAGCAGTACTTC.

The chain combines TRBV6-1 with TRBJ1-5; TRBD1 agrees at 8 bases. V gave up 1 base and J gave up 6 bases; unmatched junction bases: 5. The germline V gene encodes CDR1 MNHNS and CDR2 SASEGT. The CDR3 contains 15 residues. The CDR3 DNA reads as TGTGCCAGCAGTGAAGTGGGACAGGTAGTTCAGCCCCAGCATTTT. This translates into CASSEVGQVVQPQHF.

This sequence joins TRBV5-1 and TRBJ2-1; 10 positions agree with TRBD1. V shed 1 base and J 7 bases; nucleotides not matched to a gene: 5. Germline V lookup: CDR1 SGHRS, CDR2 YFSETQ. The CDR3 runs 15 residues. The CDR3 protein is CASSLTGTGVNEQFF. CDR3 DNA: TGCGCCAGCAGCTTGACCGGGACAGGGGTAAATGAGCAGTTCTTC.

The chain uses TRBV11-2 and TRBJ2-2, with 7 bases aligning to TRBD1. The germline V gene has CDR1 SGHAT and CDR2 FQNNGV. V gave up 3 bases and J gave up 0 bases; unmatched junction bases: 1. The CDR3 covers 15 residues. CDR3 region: CASSFGQANTGELFF. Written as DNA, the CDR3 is TGTGCCAGCAGCTTCGGACAGGCGAACACCGGGGAGCTGTTTTTT. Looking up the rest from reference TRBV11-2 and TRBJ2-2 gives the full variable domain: EAGVAQSPRYKIIEKRQSVAFWCNPISGHATLYWYQQILGQGPKLLIQFQNNGVVDDSQLPKDRFSAERLKGVDSTLKIQPAKLEDSAVYLCASSFGQANTGELFFGEGSRLTVL.

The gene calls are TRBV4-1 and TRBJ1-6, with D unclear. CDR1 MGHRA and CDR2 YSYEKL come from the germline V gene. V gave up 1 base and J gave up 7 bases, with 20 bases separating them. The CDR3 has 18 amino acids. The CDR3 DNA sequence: TGCGCCAGCAGCCAAGTTTTTGACTCTCGGAAAGGGAATTCACCCCTCCACTTT. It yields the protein CASSQVFDSRKGNSPLHF.

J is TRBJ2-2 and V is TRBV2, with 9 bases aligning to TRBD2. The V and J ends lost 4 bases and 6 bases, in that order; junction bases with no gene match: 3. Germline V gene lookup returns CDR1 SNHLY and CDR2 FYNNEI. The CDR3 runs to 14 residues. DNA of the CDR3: TGTGCCAGCAGTGTTGGCGGGAGGGCCGGGGAGCTGTTTTTT. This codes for CASSVGGRAGELFF.

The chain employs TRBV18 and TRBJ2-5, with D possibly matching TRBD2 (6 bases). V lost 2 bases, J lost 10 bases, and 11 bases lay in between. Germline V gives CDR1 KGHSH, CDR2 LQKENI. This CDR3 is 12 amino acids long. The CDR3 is CASSPGPGDQYF. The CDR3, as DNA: TGTGCCAGCTCACCAGGTCCGGGGGACCAGTACTTC.

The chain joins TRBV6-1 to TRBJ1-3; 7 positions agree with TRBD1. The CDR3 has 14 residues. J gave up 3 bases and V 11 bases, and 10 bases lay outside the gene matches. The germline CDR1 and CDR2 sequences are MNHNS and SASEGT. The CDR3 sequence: CAPGEGADGNTIYF. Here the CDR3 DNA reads TGTGCCCCGGGGGAGGGGGCGGATGGAAACACCATATATTTT.

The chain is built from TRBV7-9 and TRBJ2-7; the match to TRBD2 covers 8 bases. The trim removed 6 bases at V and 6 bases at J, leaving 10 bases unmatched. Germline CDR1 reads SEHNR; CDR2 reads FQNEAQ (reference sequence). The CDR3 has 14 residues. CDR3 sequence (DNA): TGTGCCAGCAGATCGAGCGGGGGTGCGGGCGAGCAGTACTTC. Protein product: CASRSSGGAGEQYF.

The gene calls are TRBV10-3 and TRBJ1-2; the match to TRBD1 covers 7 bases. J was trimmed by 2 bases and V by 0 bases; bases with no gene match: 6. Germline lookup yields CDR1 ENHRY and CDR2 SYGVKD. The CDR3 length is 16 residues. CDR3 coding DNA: TGTGCCATCAGTGAGTCGGGGCCGGGACAGAACTATGGCTACACCTTC. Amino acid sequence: CAISESGPGQNYGYTF.

In DNA, the CDR3 is TGTGCCAGCAATAGGGGGGGATCGAACACTGAAGCTTTCTTT. This translates into CASNRGGSNTEAFF. The V and J genes are TRBV6-5 and TRBJ1-1, with D perhaps matching TRBD1 (6 bases). CDR1 is MNHEY, CDR2 SVGAGI, per germline. Trimming pared 7 bases from V and 1 base from J, leaving 13 bases between. The length of the CDR3 is 14 residues.

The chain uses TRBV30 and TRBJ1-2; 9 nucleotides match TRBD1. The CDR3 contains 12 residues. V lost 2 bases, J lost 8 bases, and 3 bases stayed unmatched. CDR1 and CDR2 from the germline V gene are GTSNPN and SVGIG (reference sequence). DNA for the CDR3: TGTGCCTGGAGTAATACAGGGGGCGGCTACACCTTC. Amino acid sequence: CAWSNTGGGYTF.

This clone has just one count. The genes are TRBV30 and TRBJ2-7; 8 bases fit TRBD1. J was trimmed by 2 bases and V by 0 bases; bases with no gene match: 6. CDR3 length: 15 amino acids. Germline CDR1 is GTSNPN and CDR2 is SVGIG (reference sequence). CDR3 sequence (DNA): TGTGCCTGGAGTGTACAGGGGGTGAGGGCCTACGAGCAGTACTTC. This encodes CAWSVQGVRAYEQYF.

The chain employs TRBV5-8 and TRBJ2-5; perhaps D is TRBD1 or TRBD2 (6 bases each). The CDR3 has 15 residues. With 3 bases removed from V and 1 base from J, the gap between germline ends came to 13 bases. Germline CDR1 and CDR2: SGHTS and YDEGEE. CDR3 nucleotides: TGTGCCAGCAGCTGGGGGGCAAAATCCCAAGAGACCCAGTACTTC. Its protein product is CASSWGAKSQETQYF.

This chain's CDR3 is CASTGGVETQYF. DNA of the CDR3: TGCGCCAGCACGGGTGGGGTAGAGACCCAGTACTTC. The rearrangement links TRBV5-1 to TRBJ2-5, with D unresolved. Looked up from germline, CDR1 is SGHRS and CDR2 is YFSETQ. V lost 6 bases to trimming and J lost 4 bases, with 10 bases between them. The CDR3 spans 12 residues.

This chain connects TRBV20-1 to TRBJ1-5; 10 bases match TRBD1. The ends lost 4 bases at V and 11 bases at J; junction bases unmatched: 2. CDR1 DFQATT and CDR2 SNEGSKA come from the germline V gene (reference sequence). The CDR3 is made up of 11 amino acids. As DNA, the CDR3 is TGCAGTGCTATTGGACAGGGGGCCCAGCATTTT. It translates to CSAIGQGAQHF.

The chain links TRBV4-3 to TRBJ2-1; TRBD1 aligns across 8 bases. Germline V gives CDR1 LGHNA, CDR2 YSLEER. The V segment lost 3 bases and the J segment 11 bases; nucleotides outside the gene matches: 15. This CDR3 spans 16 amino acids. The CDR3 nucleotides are TGCGCCAGCAGCCAGGAAGGACAGGGATTGGGACAAAAGCAGTTCTTC. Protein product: CASSQEGQGLGQKQFF.

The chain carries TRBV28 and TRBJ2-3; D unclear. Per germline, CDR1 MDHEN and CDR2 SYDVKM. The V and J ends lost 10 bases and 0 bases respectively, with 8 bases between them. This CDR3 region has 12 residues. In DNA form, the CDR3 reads TGTGCCACTCGACCTAGCACAGATACGCAGTATTTT. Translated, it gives CATRPSTDTQYF.

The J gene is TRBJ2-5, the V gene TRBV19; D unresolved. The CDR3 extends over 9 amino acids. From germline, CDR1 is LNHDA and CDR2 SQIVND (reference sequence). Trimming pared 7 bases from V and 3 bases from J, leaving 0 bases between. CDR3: CASKETQYF. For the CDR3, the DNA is TGTGCCAGTAAAGAGACCCAGTACTTC.

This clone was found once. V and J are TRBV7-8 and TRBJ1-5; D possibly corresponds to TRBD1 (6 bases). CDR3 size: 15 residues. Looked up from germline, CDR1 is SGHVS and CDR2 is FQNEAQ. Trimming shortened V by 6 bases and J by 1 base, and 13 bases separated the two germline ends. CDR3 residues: CASSHRVGSNQPQHF. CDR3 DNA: TGTGCCAGCAGTCACAGGGTGGGCAGCAATCAGCCCCAGCATTTT.

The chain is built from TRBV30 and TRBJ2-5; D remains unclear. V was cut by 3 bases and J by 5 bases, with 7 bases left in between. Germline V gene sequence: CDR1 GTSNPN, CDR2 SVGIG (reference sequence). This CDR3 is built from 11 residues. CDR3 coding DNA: TGTGCCTGGAGACTAATGGAGACCCAGTACTTC. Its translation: CAWRLMETQYF. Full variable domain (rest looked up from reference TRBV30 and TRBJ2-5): SQTIHQWPATLVQPVGSPLSLECTVEGTSNPNLYWYRQAAGRGLQLLFYSVGIGQISSEVPQNLSASRPQDRQFILSSKKLLLSDSGFYLCAWRLMETQYFGPGTRLLVL.

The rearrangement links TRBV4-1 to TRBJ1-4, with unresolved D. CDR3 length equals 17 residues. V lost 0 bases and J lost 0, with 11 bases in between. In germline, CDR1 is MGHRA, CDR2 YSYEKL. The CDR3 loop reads CASSQDIYRPTNEKLFF. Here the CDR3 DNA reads TGCGCCAGCAGCCAAGATATTTACAGACCAACTAATGAAAAACTGTTTTTT.

CDR3 sequence (DNA): TGCAGCGGGACTGAGAACAATGAGCAGTTCTTC. This gives the protein CSGTENNEQFF. The chain uses TRBV29-1 and TRBJ2-1; TRBD2 might be the D (5 bases). V lost 7 bases, J lost 5 bases, and 9 bases lay in between. Germline V gives CDR1 SQVTM, CDR2 ANQGSEA. The CDR3 loop spans 11 amino acids.

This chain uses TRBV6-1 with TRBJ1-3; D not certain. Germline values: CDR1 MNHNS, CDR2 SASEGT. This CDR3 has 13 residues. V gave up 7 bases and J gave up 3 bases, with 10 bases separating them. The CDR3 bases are TGTGCCAGCAACCTACTGGGTGGAAACACCATATATTTT. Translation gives CASNLLGGNTIYF.

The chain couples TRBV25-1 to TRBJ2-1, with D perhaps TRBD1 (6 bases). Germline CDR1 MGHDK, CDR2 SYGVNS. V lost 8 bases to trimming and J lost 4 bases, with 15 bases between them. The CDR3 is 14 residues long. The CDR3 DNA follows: TGTGCCAGCTACGGACAGACAAATTACAATGAGCAGTTCTTC. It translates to CASYGQTNYNEQFF.

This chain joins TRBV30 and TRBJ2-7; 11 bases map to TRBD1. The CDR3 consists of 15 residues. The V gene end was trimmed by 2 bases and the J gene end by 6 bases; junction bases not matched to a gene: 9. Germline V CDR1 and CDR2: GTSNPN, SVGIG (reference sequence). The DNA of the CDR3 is TGTGCCTGGAGTACCTGGGGGGACAGGGGGATCGAGCAGTACTTC. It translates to CAWSTWGDRGIEQYF. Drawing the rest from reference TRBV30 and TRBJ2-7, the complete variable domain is SQTIHQWPATLVQPVGSPLSLECTVEGTSNPNLYWYRQAAGRGLQLLFYSVGIGQISSEVPQNLSASRPQDRQFILSSKKLLLSDSGFYLCAWSTWGDRGIEQYFGPGTRLTVT.

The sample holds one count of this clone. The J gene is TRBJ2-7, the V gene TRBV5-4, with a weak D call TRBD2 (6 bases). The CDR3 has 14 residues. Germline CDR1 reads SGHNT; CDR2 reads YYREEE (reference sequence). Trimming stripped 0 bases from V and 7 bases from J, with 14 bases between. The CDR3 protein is CASSLEAWSGEQYF. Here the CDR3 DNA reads TGTGCCAGCAGCTTGGAAGCCTGGAGCGGGGAGCAGTACTTC.

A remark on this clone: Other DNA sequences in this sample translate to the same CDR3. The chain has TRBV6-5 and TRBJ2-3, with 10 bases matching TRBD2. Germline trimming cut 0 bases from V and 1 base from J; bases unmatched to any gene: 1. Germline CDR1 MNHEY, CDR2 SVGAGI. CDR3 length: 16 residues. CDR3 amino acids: CASSYSTSGGTDTQYF. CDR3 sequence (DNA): TGTGCCAGCAGTTACTCAACTAGCGGGGGCACAGATACGCAGTATTTT.